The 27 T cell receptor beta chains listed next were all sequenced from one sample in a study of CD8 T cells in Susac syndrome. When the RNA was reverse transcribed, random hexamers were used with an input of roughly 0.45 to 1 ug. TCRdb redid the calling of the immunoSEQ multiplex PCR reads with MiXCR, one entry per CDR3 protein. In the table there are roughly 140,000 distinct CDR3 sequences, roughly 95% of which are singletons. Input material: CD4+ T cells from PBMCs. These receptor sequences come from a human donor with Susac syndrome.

This chain's CDR3 is CASTARTSTDTQYF. DNA for the CDR3: TGTGCCAGCACGGCTCGAACTAGCACAGATACGCAGTATTTT. The chain uses TRBV2 and TRBJ2-3; no definite D call. The CDR3 is 14 amino acids. Germline V lookup: CDR1 SNHLY, CDR2 FYNNEI. The V end lost 7 bases, the J end lost 0 bases, and 11 bases lay between the germline ends.

The CDR3 here is CASSLDRWNQYF. For the CDR3, the DNA is TGTGCCAGCAGCTTAGATCGCTGGAACCAGTACTTC. The chain employs TRBV7-2 and TRBJ2-5, with D uncertain. From germline, CDR1 is SGHTA and CDR2 FQGNSA. The length of the CDR3 is 12 residues. V gave up 1 base and J gave up 10 bases, with 10 bases separating them.

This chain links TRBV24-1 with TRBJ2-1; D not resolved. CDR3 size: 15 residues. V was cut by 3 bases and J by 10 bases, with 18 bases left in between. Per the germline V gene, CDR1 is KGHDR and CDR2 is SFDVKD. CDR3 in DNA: TGTGCCACCAGTGATGCACGAGGCCCAGGCGTGGAGCAGTTCTTC. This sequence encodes CATSDARGPGVEQFF.

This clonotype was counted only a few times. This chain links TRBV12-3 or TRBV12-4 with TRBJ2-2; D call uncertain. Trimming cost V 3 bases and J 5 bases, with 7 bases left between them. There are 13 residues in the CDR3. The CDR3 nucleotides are TGTGCCAGCAGTTTCCAGCGAACCGGGGAGCTGTTTTTT. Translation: CASSFQRTGELFF.

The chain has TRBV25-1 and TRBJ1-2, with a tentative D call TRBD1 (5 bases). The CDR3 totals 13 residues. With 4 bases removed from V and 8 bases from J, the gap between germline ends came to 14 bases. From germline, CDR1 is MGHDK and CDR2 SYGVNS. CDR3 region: CASSVKGRDGYTF. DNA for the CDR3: TGTGCCAGCAGTGTAAAAGGGAGGGACGGCTACACCTTC.

CDR3 protein: CASSQDTAGNQPQHF. For the CDR3, the DNA is TGTGCCAGCAGCCAAGATACAGCCGGCAATCAGCCCCAGCATTTT. The chain employs TRBV3-1 and TRBJ1-5, with D hard to call. The CDR3 spans 15 residues. Trimming took off 0 bases at V and 2 bases at J, with 8 bases between the two ends. CDR1 is LGHDT and CDR2 is YNNKEL in the germline V gene (reference sequence). Filled out from reference TRBV3-1 and TRBJ1-5, the complete variable domain reads DTAVSQTPKYLVTQMGNDKSIKCEQNLGHDTMYWYKQDSKKFLKIMFSYNNKELIINETVPNRFSPKSPDKAHLNLHINSLELGDSAVYFCASSQDTAGNQPQHFGDGTRLSIL.

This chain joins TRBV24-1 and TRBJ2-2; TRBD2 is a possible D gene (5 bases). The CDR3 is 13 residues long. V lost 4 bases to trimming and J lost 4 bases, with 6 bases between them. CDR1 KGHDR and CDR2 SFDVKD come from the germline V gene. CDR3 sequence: CATSELATGELFF. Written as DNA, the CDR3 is TGTGCCACCAGTGAGCTAGCCACCGGGGAGCTGTTTTTT.

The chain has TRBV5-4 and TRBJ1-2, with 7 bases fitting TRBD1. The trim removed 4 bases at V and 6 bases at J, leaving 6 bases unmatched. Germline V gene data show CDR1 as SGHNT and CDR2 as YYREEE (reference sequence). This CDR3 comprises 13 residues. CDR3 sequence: CASSRDSGHGYTF. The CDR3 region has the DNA TGTGCCAGCAGCCGGGACAGCGGCCATGGCTACACCTTC.

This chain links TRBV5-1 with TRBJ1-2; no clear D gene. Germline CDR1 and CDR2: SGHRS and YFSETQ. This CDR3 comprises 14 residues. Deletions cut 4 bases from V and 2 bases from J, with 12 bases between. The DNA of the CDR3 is TGCGCCAGCAGCCCGTCCGTGACGAACTATGGCTACACCTTC. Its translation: CASSPSVTNYGYTF.

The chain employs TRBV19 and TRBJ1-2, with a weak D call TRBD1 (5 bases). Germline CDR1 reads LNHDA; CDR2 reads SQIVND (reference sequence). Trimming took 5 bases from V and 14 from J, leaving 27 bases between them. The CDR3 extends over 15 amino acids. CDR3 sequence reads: CASSSIPHPGSLRTF. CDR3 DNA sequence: TGTGCCAGTAGTTCCATCCCCCACCCAGGGAGTCTGAGGACCTTC.

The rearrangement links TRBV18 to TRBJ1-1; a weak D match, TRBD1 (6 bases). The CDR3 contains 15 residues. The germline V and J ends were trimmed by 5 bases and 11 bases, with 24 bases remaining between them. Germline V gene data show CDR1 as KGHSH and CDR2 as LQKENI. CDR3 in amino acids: CASSDPGTKESMAFF. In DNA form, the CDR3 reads TGTGCCAGCTCAGACCCCGGGACAAAGGAGAGTATGGCTTTCTTT.

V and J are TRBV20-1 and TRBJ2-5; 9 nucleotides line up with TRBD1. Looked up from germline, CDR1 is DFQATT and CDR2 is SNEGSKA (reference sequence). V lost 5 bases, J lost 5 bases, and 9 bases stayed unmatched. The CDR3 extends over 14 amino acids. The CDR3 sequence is CSARMGQGSETQYF. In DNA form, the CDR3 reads TGCAGTGCTCGAATGGGACAGGGAAGTGAGACCCAGTACTTC.

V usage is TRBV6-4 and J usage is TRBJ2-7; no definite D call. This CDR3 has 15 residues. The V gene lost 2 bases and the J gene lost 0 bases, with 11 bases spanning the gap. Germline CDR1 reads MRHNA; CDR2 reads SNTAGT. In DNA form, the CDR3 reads TGTGCCAGCAGTGACCGACGGCGAAGCTCCTACGAGCAGTACTTC. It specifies CASSDRRRSSYEQYF.

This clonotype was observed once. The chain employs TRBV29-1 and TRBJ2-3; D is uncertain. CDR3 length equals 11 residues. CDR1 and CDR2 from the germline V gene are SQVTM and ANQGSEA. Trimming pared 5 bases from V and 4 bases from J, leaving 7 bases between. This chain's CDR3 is CSVTIADTQYF. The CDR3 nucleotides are TGCAGCGTTACCATAGCAGATACGCAGTATTTT.

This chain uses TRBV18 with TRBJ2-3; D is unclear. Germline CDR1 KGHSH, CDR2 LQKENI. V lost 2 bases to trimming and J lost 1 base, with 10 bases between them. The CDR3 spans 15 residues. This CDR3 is CASSPLAAGTDTQYF. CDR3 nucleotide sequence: TGTGCCAGCTCACCATTGGCGGCGGGCACAGATACGCAGTATTTT.

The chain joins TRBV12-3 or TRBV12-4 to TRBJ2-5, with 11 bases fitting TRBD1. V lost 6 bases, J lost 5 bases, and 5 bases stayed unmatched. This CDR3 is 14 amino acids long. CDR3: CASRTDRGQETQYF. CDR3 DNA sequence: TGTGCCAGCAGAACGGACAGGGGGCAGGAGACCCAGTACTTC.

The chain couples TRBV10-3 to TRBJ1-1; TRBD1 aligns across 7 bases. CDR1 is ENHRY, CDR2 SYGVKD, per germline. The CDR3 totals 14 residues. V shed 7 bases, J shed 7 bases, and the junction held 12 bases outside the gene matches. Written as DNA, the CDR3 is TGTGCCATCACCCCTCTAGACAGGGTCATTGAAGCTTTCTTT. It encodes CAITPLDRVIEAFF.

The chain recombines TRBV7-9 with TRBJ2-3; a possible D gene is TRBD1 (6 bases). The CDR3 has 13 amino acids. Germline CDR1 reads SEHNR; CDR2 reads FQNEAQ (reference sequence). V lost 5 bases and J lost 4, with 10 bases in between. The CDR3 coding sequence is TGTGCCAGCAGCACCAGGGGCGCAGATACGCAGTATTTT. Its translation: CASSTRGADTQYF. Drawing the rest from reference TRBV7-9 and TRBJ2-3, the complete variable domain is DTGVSQNPRHKITKRGQNVTFRCDPISEHNRLYWYRQTLGQGPEFLTYFQNEAQLEKSRLLSDRFSAERPKGSFSTLEIQRTEQGDSAMYLCASSTRGADTQYFGPGTRLTVL.

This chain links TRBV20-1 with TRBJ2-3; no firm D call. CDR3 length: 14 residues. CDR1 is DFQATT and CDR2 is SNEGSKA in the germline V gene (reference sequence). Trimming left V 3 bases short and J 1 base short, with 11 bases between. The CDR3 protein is CSARQILGTDTQYF. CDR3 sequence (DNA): TGCAGTGCTAGGCAAATTTTGGGCACAGATACGCAGTATTTT.

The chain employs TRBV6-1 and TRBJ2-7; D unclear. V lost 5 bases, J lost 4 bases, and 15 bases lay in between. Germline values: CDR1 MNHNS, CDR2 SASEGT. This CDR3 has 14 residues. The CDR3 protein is CASSYGQPDYEQYF. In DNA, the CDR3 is TGTGCCAGCAGTTATGGTCAGCCTGATTACGAGCAGTACTTC.

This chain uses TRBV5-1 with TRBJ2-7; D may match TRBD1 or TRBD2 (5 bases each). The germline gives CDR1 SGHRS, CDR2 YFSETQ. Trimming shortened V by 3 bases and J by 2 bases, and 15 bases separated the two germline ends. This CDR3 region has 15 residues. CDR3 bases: TGCGCCAGCAGCTCCCGGGACCTGGGACCCTACGAGCAGTACTTC. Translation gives CASSSRDLGPYEQYF.

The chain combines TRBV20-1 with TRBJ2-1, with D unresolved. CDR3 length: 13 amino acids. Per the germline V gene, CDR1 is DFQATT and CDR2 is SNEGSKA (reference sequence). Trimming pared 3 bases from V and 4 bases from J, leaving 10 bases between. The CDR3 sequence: CSARVRNYNEQFF. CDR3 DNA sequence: TGCAGTGCTAGGGTGCGCAATTACAATGAGCAGTTCTTC.

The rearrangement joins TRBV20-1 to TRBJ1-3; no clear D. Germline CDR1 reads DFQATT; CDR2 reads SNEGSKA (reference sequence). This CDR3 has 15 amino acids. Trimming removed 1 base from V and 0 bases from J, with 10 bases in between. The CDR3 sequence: CSARVNRGSGNTIYF. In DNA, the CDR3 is TGCAGTGCTAGAGTAAACAGAGGCTCTGGAAACACCATATATTTT.

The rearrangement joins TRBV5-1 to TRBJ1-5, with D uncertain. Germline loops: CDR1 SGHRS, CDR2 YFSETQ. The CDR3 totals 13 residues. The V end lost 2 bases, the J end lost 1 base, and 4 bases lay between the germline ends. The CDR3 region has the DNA TGCGCCAGCAGCTTTGACAGCAATCAGCCCCAGCATTTT. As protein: CASSFDSNQPQHF.

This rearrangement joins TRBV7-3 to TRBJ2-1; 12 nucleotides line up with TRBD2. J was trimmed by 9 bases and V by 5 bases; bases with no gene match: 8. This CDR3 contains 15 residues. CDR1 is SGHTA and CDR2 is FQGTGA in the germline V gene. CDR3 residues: CASSRTSGGLGEQFF. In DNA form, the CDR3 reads TGTGCCAGCAGCCGCACTAGCGGGGGGCTCGGTGAGCAGTTCTTC. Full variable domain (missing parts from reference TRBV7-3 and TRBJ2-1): GAGVSQTPSNKVTEKGKYVELRCDPISGHTALYWYRQSLGQGPEFLIYFQGTGAADDSGLPNDRFFAVRPEGSVSTLKIQRTERGDSAVYLCASSRTSGGLGEQFFGPGTRLTVL.

The CDR3 DNA follows: TGTGCCAGCAGCCAAGGGGCCAGGGGGGAGCCCCAGCATTTT. Its protein is CASSQGARGEPQHF. This chain uses TRBV14 with TRBJ1-5, with 7 nucleotides matching TRBD1. Germline CDR1 reads SGHDN; CDR2 reads FVKESK. The junction had 5 bases not matched to a gene; V was cut back by 1 base and J by 8 bases. This CDR3 has 14 residues.

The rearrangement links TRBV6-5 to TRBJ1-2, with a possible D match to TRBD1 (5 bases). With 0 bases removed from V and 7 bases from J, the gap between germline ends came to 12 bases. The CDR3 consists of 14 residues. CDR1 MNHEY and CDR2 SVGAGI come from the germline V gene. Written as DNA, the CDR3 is TGTGCCAGCAGTTACTCGATGCAGGGCCCTGGCTACACCTTC. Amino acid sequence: CASSYSMQGPGYTF.